The source of this T cell receptor (beta chain) is a study of control samples from healthy donors and cancer patients (dated by TCRdb to between 2020 and 2021). The protocol used for the library was the immunoSEQ multiplex PCR assay. TCRdb provides this immuneACCESS table in a form limited to in-frame rearrangements. Some clones are lacking; in checked studies, under half of them reflect an unresolved V gene, and why the rest are absent is not known. Present in this sample are about 130,000 clones, around 90% of which were seen just once. In total, the top ten clones hold roughly 2.5% of the sample. Of note for this clone: No antigen is known for it. Base-call qualities are not available, and no considerably larger clone is one nucleotide away.

Per the germline V gene (reference sequence), LNHNV is the CDR1 and YYDKDF is the CDR2. V gives up 0 bases and J gives up 4 bases, and the segment between their germline ends measures 19 bases. The cysteine opens and the phenylalanine closes a CDR3 of 18 amino acids. The sequence is cut down to CDR3 DNA, 54 bases in frame from base 1. This TCR was recovered from a man aged 18 to 30 in good health. The chain uses TRBV15 and TRBJ1-3; matching of 6 bases hints at TRBD1 as the D gene. Sequenced sample: blood. The DNA sequence reads TGTGCCACCAGCAGAGATACGAAAGGGGGAGGGAGAGGAAACACCATATATTTT. Its coded protein is CATSRDTKGGGRGNTIYF.